These 4 T cell receptor beta chains were sequenced from one sample in a study of cytotoxic CD8 clonotypes in ibrutinib-treated CLL. Only in-frame clones appear in the TCRdb table, and some are missing; sequencing was by immunoSEQ multiplex PCR. Among roughly 160,000 clones listed, over 65% were seen once. This sample comprised PBMCs, obtained after 12 months of ibrutinib treatment. All receptors derive from a human donor with chronic lymphocytic leukemia.

The chain carries TRBV6-4 and TRBJ1-1; weak D call: TRBD1 (5 bases). Trimming took 10 bases from V and 11 from J, leaving 29 bases between them. The germline V gene encodes CDR1 MRHNA and CDR2 SNTAGT. This CDR3 is 15 amino acids long. This chain's CDR3 is CATRRGTQKKLRAFF. The CDR3 DNA follows: TGTGCCACCCGTCGGGGCACACAAAAAAAGCTCCGGGCTTTCTTT.

The chain is built from TRBV10-3 and TRBJ2-1, with D perhaps being TRBD1 or TRBD2 (6 bases each). This CDR3 has 14 amino acids. Germline V lookup: CDR1 ENHRY, CDR2 SYGVKD. V was cut by 6 bases and J by 4 bases, with 13 bases left in between. The CDR3 bases are TGTGCCATCAGCCCCCGGGGGACATACAATGAGCAGTTCTTC. Translation: CAISPRGTYNEQFF.

This clone has only a few counts. V and J are TRBV15 and TRBJ2-5; perhaps TRBD2 as D (5 bases). V was pared by 0 bases and J by 5 bases, with 16 bases between. The CDR3 loop spans 16 amino acids. Germline V gene lookup returns CDR1 LNHNV and CDR2 YYDKDF (reference sequence). CDR3 DNA sequence: TGTGCCACCAGCAGAGAGGGCGGACTTCAAGGGGAGACCCAGTACTTC. It encodes CATSREGGLQGETQYF.

The genes are TRBV28 and TRBJ1-2; the D gene is possibly TRBD1 (5 bases). V was clipped by 5 bases and J by 10 bases, with 20 bases between them. The CDR3 sequence is 14 residues long. CDR1 and CDR2 (germline): MDHEN, SYDVKM. For the CDR3, the DNA is TGTGCCAGCAGTCCCCTTCTTGGGGCCCGAGACTACACCTTC. Amino acid sequence: CASSPLLGARDYTF.